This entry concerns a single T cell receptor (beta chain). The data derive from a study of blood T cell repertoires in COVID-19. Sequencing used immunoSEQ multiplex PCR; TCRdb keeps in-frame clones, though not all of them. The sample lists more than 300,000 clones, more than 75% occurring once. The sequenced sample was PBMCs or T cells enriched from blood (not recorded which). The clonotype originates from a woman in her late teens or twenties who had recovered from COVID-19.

CDR3 amino acids: CAWSRDRVNTEAFF. The CDR3 coding sequence is TGTGCCTGGAGTAGGGACAGGGTGAACACTGAAGCTTTCTTT. V and J are TRBV30 and TRBJ1-1, with 9 bases that match TRBD1. Germline-derived CDR1 and CDR2 are GTSNPN and SVGIG (reference sequence). This CDR3 has 14 amino acids. The ends lost 2 bases at V and 0 bases at J; junction bases unmatched: 1.